This T cell receptor (beta chain) was documented in a study of CD8+ T cells in alopecia areata. Findings and caveats of the study: Elevated clonality characterized lesional scalp relative to normal scalp, particularly in alopecia totalis/universalis. Between patients, shared TCR sequences were less clear than in mice. This was possibly due in part to HLA diversity in the patient population.

The CDR3 extends over 15 amino acids. The germline V and J ends were trimmed by 3 bases and 6 bases, with 15 bases remaining between them. The germline gives CDR1 MGHRA, CDR2 YSYEKL. This clone was found a few times. Its matching antigen is unknown. cDNA serving as the sequencing template came from extracted, reverse transcribed RNA. Sequenced by immunoSEQ multiplex PCR; TCRdb stores in-frame clones only, minus some. The sample has approximately 150,000 clones, roughly 60% seen once. V and J are TRBV4-1 and TRBJ2-1, with D possibly being TRBD2 (5 bases). What was sequenced was CD8+ T cells sorted from blood. The clonotype originates from a human donor in good health. The DNA for the CDR3 is TGCGCCAGCAGCCACCCGTCAGCGGCCCCCAATGAGCAGTTCTTC. It encodes CASSHPSAAPNEQFF.